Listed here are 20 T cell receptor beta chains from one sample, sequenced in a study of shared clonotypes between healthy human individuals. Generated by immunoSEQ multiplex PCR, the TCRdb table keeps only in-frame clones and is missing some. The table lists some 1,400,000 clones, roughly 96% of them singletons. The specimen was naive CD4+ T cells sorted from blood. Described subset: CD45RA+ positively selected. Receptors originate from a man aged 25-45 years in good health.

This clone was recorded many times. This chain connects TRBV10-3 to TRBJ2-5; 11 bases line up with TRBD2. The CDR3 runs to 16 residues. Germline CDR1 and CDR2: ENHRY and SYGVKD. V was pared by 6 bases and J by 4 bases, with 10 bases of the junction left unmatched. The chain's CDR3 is CAISALAGGGGETQYF. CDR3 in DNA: TGTGCCATCAGCGCGCTAGCGGGAGGCGGTGGAGAGACCCAGTACTTC.

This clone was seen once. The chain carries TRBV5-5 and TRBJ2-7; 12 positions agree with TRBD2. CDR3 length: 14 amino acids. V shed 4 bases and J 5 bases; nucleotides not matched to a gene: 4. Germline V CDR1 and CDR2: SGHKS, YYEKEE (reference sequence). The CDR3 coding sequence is TGTGCCAGCAGCAGGACTAGCGGGAAGGACGAGCAGTACTTC. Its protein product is CASSRTSGKDEQYF.

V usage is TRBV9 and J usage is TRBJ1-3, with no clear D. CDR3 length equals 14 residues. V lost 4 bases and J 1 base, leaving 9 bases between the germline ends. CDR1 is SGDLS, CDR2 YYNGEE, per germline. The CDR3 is CASSRSFSGNTIYF. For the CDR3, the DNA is TGTGCCAGCAGCAGGTCGTTTTCTGGAAACACCATATATTTT.

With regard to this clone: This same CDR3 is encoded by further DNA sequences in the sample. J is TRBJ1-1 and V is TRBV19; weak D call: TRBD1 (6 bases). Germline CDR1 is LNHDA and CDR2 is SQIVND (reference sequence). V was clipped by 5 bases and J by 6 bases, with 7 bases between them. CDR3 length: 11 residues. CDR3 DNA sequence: TGTGCCAGTAGTCGGACAGCTGAAGCTTTCTTT. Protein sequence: CASSRTAEAFF.

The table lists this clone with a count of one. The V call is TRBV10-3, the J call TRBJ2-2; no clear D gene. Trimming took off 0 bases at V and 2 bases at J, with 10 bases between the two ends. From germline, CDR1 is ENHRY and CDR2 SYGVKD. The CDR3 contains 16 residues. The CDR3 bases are TGTGCCATCAGTGAGTCATACCGAGGAAACACCGGGGAGCTGTTTTTT. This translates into CAISESYRGNTGELFF.

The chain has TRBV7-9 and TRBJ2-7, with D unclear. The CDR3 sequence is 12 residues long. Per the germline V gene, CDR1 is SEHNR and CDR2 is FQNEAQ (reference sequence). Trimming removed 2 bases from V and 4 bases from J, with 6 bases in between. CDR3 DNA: TGTGCCAGCAGCTTAAGAGATTACGAGCAGTACTTC. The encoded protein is CASSLRDYEQYF.

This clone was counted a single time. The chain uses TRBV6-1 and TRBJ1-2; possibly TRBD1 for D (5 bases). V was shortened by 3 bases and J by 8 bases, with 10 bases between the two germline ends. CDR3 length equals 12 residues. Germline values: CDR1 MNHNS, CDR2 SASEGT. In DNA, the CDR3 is TGTGCCAGCAGTGAGACAGCGGGGGGCTACACCTTC. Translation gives CASSETAGGYTF.

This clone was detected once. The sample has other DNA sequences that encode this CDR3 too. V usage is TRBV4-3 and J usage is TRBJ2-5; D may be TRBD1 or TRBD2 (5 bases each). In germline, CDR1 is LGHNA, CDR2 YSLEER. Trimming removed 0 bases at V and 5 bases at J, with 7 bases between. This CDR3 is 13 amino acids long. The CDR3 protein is CASSQDREETQYF. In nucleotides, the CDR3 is TGCGCCAGCAGCCAAGACAGGGAGGAGACCCAGTACTTC.

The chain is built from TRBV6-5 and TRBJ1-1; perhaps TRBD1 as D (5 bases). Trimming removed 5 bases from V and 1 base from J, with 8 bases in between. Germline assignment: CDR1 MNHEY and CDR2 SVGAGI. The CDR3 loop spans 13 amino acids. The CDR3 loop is CASSPGPNTEAFF. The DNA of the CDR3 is TGTGCCAGCAGTCCGGGACCGAACACTGAAGCTTTCTTT.

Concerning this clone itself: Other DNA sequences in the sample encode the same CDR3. CDR3 bases: TGTGCCAGCAGCGTAGGCGACGGGAGGGCCGGCTACGAGCAGTACTTC. The encoded protein is CASSVGDGRAGYEQYF. The gene calls are TRBV9 and TRBJ2-7; 8 bases align to TRBD2. Germline assignment: CDR1 SGDLS and CDR2 YYNGEE. The CDR3 length is 16 residues. J lost 3 bases, V lost 0 bases, and 8 bases had no gene match.

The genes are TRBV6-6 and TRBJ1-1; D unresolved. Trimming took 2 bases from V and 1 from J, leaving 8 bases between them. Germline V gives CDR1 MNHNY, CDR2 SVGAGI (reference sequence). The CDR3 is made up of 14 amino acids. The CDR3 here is CASSYSQPNTEAFF. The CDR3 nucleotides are TGTGCCAGCAGTTACAGCCAGCCGAACACTGAAGCTTTCTTT.

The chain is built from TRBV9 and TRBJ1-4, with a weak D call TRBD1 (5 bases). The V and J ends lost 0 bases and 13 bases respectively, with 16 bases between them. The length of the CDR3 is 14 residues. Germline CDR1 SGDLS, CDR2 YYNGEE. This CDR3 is CASSVAGGIPGLFF. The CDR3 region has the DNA TGTGCCAGCAGCGTAGCCGGGGGGATCCCGGGACTGTTTTTT.

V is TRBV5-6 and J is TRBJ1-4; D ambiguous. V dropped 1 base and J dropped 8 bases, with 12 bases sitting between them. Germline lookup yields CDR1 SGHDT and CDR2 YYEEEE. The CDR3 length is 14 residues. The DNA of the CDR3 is TGTGCCAGCAGCTTGTCTCCCGGAGGAGAAAAACTGTTTTTT. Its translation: CASSLSPGGEKLFF.

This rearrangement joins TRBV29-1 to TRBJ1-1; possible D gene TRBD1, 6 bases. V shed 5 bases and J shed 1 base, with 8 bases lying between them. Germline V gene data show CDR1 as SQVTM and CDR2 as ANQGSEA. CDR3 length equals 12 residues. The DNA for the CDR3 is TGCAGCGTTACAGGGCGGAACACTGAAGCTTTCTTT. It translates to CSVTGRNTEAFF.

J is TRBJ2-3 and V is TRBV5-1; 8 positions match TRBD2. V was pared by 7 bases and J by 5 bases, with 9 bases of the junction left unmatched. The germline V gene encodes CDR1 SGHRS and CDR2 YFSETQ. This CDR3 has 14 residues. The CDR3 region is CASSGAGGEDTQYF. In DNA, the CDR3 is TGCGCCAGCTCGGGTGCGGGAGGAGAAGATACGCAGTATTTT.

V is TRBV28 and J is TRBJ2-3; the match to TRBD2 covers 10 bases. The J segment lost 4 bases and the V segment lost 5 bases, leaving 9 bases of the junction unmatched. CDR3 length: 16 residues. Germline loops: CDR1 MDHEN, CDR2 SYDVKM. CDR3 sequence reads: CASSKRSGRASDTQYF. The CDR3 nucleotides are TGTGCCAGCAGTAAACGAAGCGGGAGGGCGTCAGATACGCAGTATTTT.

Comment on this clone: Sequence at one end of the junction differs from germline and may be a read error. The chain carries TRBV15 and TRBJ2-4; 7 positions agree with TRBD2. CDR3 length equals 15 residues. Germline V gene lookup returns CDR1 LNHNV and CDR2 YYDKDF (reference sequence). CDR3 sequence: CATSRERGTQNIQYF. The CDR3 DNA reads TGTGCCACCAGCCGAGAGCGGGGAACTCAAAACATTCAGTACTTC.

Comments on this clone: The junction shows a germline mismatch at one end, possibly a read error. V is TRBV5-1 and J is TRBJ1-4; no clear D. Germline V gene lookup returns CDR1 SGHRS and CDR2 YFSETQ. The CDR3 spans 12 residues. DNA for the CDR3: TGCGCCAGCAGCAACCTGGGCCTCCAGAGGGTTTTT. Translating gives CASSNLGLQRVF.

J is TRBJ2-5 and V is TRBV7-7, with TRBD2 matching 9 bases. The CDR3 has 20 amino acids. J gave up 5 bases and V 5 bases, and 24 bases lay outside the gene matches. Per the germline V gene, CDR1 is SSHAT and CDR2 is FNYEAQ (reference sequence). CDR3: CASSRVSVLTSGLGGETQYF. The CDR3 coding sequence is TGTGCCAGCAGCCGGGTGAGTGTATTGACTAGCGGACTCGGGGGCGAGACCCAGTACTTC. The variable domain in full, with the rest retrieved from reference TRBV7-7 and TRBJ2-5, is GAGVSQSPRYKVTKRGQDVTLRCDPISSHATLYWYQQALGQGPEFLTYFNYEAQPDKSGLPSDRFSAERPEGSISTLTIQRTEQRDSAMYRCASSRVSVLTSGLGGETQYFGPGTRLLVL.

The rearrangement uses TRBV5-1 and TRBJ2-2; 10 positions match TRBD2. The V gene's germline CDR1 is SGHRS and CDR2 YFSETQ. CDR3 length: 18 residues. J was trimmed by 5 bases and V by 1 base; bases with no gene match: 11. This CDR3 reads CASSLKASGSVNTGELFF. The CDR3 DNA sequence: TGCGCCAGCAGCTTGAAGGCTAGCGGGAGCGTAAATACCGGGGAGCTGTTTTTT.